Presented here are 23 T cell receptor beta chains from one specimen sequenced in a study of blood T cells in healthy people across ages. Then a second PCR, running roughly 7 to 11 cycles, was carried out with a sample-barcoded 5' primer and a J-beta primer mix. A single record per CDR3 protein comes from TCRdb applying MiXCR to the 5' RACE reads. There are about 640,000 distinct CDR3 sequences in the sample; around 43% occur only once, and approximately 29% lies in the top ten. The sample was blood. All receptors come from an elderly man in good health.

This clonotype was counted between two and nine times. This chain uses TRBV28 with TRBJ2-1; unclear D gene. Germline-derived CDR1 and CDR2 are MDHEN and SYDVKM. The V end was cut by 6 bases, the J end by 4 bases, with 22 bases between. This CDR3 contains 17 residues. The CDR3 spells CASRSQVNIPLYNEQFF. The CDR3 DNA reads as TGTGCCAGCAGAAGCCAAGTAAACATCCCCTTATACAATGAGCAGTTCTTC. Complete variable domain (other parts from reference TRBV28 and TRBJ2-1): DVKVTQSSRYLVKRTGEKVFLECVQDMDHENMFWYRQDPGLGLRLIYFSYDVKMKEKGDIPEGYSVSREKKERFSLILESASTNQTSMYLCASRSQVNIPLYNEQFFGPGTRLTVL.

As for this clonotype: Its ends do not fully match the called genes, so a read error is possible. This chain joins TRBV29-1 and TRBJ1-3; D gene uncertain. The CDR3 consists of 11 residues. Per the germline V gene, CDR1 is SQVTM and CDR2 is ANQGSEA. The CDR3 protein is CSGEVGNTIYF. CDR3 coding DNA: TGCAGCGGTGAAGTAGGAAACACCATATATTTT.

CDR3 coding DNA: TGTGCCAGCAGCTTACCCGCGGGGGGGATCGCAGATACGCAGTATTTT. Translating gives CASSLPAGGIADTQYF. The chain is built from TRBV11-2 and TRBJ2-3; 9 positions agree with TRBD2. This CDR3 comprises 16 residues. The J segment lost 4 bases and the V segment lost 2 bases, leaving 7 bases of the junction unmatched. Per germline, CDR1 SGHAT and CDR2 FQNNGV.

This clonotype was observed at least ten times. The chain is built from TRBV29-1 and TRBJ2-4; 8 bases are shared with TRBD1. Germline-derived CDR1 and CDR2 are SQVTM and ANQGSEA. CDR3 length: 13 residues. V lost 3 bases to trimming and J lost 6 bases; unmatched junction nucleotides: 4. The CDR3 loop is CSVETGDPNIQYF. The CDR3 nucleotides are TGCAGCGTTGAGACAGGGGACCCAAACATTCAGTACTTC.

This chain joins TRBV12-3 or TRBV12-4 and TRBJ2-4; unclear D gene. V gave up 3 bases and J gave up 3 bases, with 15 bases separating them. The CDR3 sequence is 16 residues long. The CDR3 DNA reads TGTGCCAGCAGTTTCCTGTATGGGCAAGACAAAAACATTCAGTACTTC. It yields the protein CASSFLYGQDKNIQYF.

The chain joins TRBV6-2 or TRBV6-3 to TRBJ1-4, with D hard to call. The V gene lost 4 bases and the J gene lost 8 bases, with 11 bases spanning the gap. Germline V lookup: CDR1 MNHEY, CDR2 SVGEGT. The CDR3 spans 13 residues. The chain's CDR3 is CASSWILGEKLFF. CDR3 DNA: TGTGCCAGCAGTTGGATTCTTGGGGAAAAACTGTTTTTT.

The chain employs TRBV16 and TRBJ2-7; 9 nucleotides align to TRBD2. The CDR3 contains 15 residues. The germline V gene encodes CDR1 KGHSY and CDR2 FQNENV. After removal of 4 bases from V and 0 bases from J, the junction contained 4 bases not matched to a gene. Here the CDR3 reads CASSLSGGSSYEQYF. For the CDR3, the DNA is TGTGCCAGCAGCCTTAGCGGGGGAAGCTCCTACGAGCAGTACTTC. Full variable domain (rest looked up from reference TRBV16 and TRBJ2-7): GEEVAQTPKHLVRGEGQKAKLYCAPIKGHSYVFWYQQVLKNEFKFLISFQNENVFDETGMPKERFSAKCLPNSPCSLEIQATKLEDSAVYFCASSLSGGSSYEQYFGPGTRLTVT.

This chain uses TRBV7-2 with TRBJ2-2; no clear D. With 6 bases removed from V and 2 bases from J, the gap between germline ends came to 7 bases. The CDR3 totals 13 residues. CDR1 and CDR2 (germline): SGHTA, FQGNSA. The CDR3 bases are TGTGCCAGCAGTCCTAAAAACACCGGGGAGCTGTTTTTT. Protein sequence: CASSPKNTGELFF.

In this sample, this clonotype turned up many times. The chain employs TRBV7-2 and TRBJ2-7, with unresolved D. Per germline, CDR1 SGHTA and CDR2 FQGNSA. The CDR3 has 15 residues. Trimming shortened V by 1 base and J by 4 bases, and 14 bases separated the two germline ends. The CDR3 DNA is TGTGCCAGCAGCTTAGGGACGGCGAGCCTTTACGAGCAGTACTTC. Its protein product is CASSLGTASLYEQYF.

The chain employs TRBV7-8 and TRBJ2-3, with TRBD2 matching over 7 bases. V lost 5 bases and J lost 0; bases outside the gene matches: 5. Germline assignment: CDR1 SGHVS and CDR2 FQNEAQ. The CDR3 sequence is 15 residues long. CDR3: CASSPGLPSTDTQYF. The CDR3 DNA reads as TGTGCCAGCAGCCCGGGACTACCTAGCACAGATACGCAGTATTTT.

V and J are TRBV11-1 and TRBJ2-1; D possibly uses TRBD1 or TRBD2 (5 bases each). From germline, CDR1 is SGHAT and CDR2 FQDESV (reference sequence). There are 16 residues in the CDR3. V was clipped by 0 bases and J by 5 bases, with 14 bases between them. The CDR3: CASSLATGTANNEQFF. The CDR3 region has the DNA TGTGCCAGCAGCTTAGCGACCGGGACGGCAAACAATGAGCAGTTCTTC.

This chain joins TRBV11-2 and TRBJ2-1, with 11 bases aligning to TRBD2. V was pared by 1 base and J by 10 bases, with 9 bases of the junction left unmatched. Germline-derived CDR1 and CDR2 are SGHAT and FQNNGV. This CDR3 contains 16 residues. The CDR3 region has the DNA TGTGCCAGCAGCTTAGCCCCCGGGACTAGCGGAGGGGAGCAGTTCTTC. It yields the protein CASSLAPGTSGGEQFF.

This clonotype was detected a few times. The genes are TRBV6-2 or TRBV6-3 and TRBJ2-5; D is unresolved. The germline V and J ends were trimmed by 5 bases and 1 base, with 17 bases remaining between them. This CDR3 comprises 16 residues. CDR1 and CDR2 (germline): MNHEY, SVGEGT. The CDR3 is CASSPSLGLLQETQYF. CDR3 nucleotide sequence: TGTGCCAGCAGTCCCTCCCTTGGGCTTCTCCAAGAGACCCAGTACTTC.

The chain combines TRBV29-1 with TRBJ1-2; TRBD1 might be the D (5 bases). This CDR3 has 14 amino acids. The germline V gene encodes CDR1 SQVTM and CDR2 ANQGSEA. The V end was cut by 3 bases, the J end by 4 bases, with 15 bases between. The CDR3 DNA follows: TGCAGCGTTGAGGGGCCGGGACGGGTCTATGGCTACACCTTC. Residues: CSVEGPGRVYGYTF.

In this sample, this clonotype turned up a few times. The CDR3 coding sequence is TGCAGCGTTGAAGGTAGGCTAGCATGGGAGCAGTACTTC. It encodes CSVEGRLAWEQYF. This chain uses TRBV29-1 with TRBJ2-7; D is perhaps TRBD2 (5 bases). Germline values: CDR1 SQVTM, CDR2 ANQGSEA. The CDR3 is 13 residues long. V dropped 1 base and J dropped 7 bases, with 14 bases sitting between them.

This rearrangement joins TRBV20-1 to TRBJ1-6, with 10 positions matching TRBD1. Germline V CDR1 and CDR2: DFQATT, SNEGSKA (reference sequence). V shed 3 bases and J 5 bases; nucleotides not matched to a gene: 7. There are 16 residues in the CDR3. The CDR3, as DNA: TGCAGTGCTAGGACAGGGGGCAGTCAGAATAATTCACCCCTCCACTTT. It is translated as CSARTGGSQNNSPLHF.

The rearrangement joins TRBV28 to TRBJ2-1, with D perhaps TRBD1 or TRBD2 (5 bases each). This CDR3 region has 13 residues. V lost 4 bases and J lost 5, with 9 bases in between. CDR1 is MDHEN and CDR2 is SYDVKM in the germline V gene. Written as DNA, the CDR3 is TGTGCCAGCAGTTCCCCGGGGCACAATGAGCAGTTCTTC. Protein: CASSSPGHNEQFF. Full variable domain (missing parts from reference TRBV28 and TRBJ2-1): DVKVTQSSRYLVKRTGEKVFLECVQDMDHENMFWYRQDPGLGLRLIYFSYDVKMKEKGDIPEGYSVSREKKERFSLILESASTNQTSMYLCASSSPGHNEQFFGPGTRLTVL.

This clonotype was seen many times. V gene TRBV12-3 or TRBV12-4 combines with J gene TRBJ2-5; possibly TRBD2 for D (5 bases). The CDR3 contains 14 residues. V dropped 3 bases and J dropped 0 bases, with 8 bases sitting between them. The CDR3 bases are TGTGCCAGCAGTTTTGAGGGAAACCAAGAGACCCAGTACTTC. It encodes CASSFEGNQETQYF.

This clonotype was detected only a few times. The chain is built from TRBV29-1 and TRBJ2-1; the D gene is possibly TRBD2 (6 bases). Deletions cut 7 bases from V and 0 bases from J, with 13 bases between. Germline V gives CDR1 SQVTM, CDR2 ANQGSEA. The CDR3 consists of 14 residues. CDR3 sequence reads: CSAGGTSSYNEQFF. The CDR3 DNA reads TGCAGCGCCGGAGGGACTTCCTCCTACAATGAGCAGTTCTTC.

Ten or more counts support this clonotype. The rearrangement uses TRBV4-1 and TRBJ2-5; no reliable D call. V lost 1 base and J lost 1, with 13 bases in between. The CDR3 runs 16 residues. Germline lookup yields CDR1 MGHRA and CDR2 YSYEKL. The CDR3, as DNA: TGCGCCAGCAGCCAAGTCAACTTGGGTTTCCAAGAGACCCAGTACTTC. Its protein product is CASSQVNLGFQETQYF.

The gene calls are TRBV5-1 and TRBJ1-1; 9 nucleotides align to TRBD1. Per the germline V gene, CDR1 is SGHRS and CDR2 is YFSETQ. The CDR3 totals 14 residues. V was pared by 3 bases and J by 5 bases, with 5 bases of the junction left unmatched. CDR3 nucleotides: TGCGCCAGCAGCTCGGACAGGGGAGGAACTGAAGCTTTCTTT. Its translation: CASSSDRGGTEAFF.

There are a few counts of this clonotype. The chain employs TRBV7-2 and TRBJ2-5; no definite D call. There are 14 residues in the CDR3. CDR1 is SGHTA, CDR2 FQGNSA, per germline. Trimming took 5 bases from V and 7 from J, leaving 17 bases between them. The CDR3 protein is CASSPRGEHGTQYF. The CDR3 nucleotides are TGTGCCAGCAGCCCCCGCGGTGAGCACGGGACCCAGTACTTC.

V is TRBV25-1 and J is TRBJ1-1; perhaps TRBD1 as D (5 bases). Germline CDR1 reads MGHDK; CDR2 reads SYGVNS. The CDR3 runs to 13 residues. With 5 bases removed from V and 7 bases from J, the gap between germline ends came to 14 bases. CDR3 in amino acids: CASSPGGDSEAFF. The CDR3 nucleotides read TGTGCCAGCAGTCCGGGAGGAGACAGTGAAGCTTTCTTT. The full variable domain, in which reference TRBV25-1 and TRBJ1-1 provide the parts outside the CDR3, is EADIYQTPRYLVIGTGKKITLECSQTMGHDKMYWYQQDPGMELHLIHYSYGVNSTEKGDLSSESTVSRIRTEHFPLTLESARPSHTSQYLCASSPGGDSEAFFGQGTRLTVV.